The clone carrying this T cell receptor beta chain was recorded a few times. TCRdb itself ran the 5' RACE reads through MiXCR, one entry per CDR3 protein. Among 400,000 to 500,000 distinct CDR3 sequences, 14% were seen once, and the ten largest hold approximately 1%. The sample originates from a study of identical twins. In germline, CDR1 is SGHNT, CDR2 YENEEA. Trimming pared 4 bases from V and 6 bases from J, leaving 7 bases between. The length of the CDR3 is 12 residues. These data were also filed under a second study, of yellow fever vaccine responses in identical twins.

The specimen sequenced was CD4+ T cells sorted from blood. The TCR originated in a woman under 30 in good health. This chain uses TRBV11-3 with TRBJ2-1, with D uncertain. The CDR3 loop is CASSSHPNEQFF. The CDR3 region has the DNA TGTGCCAGCAGCTCTCATCCCAATGAGCAGTTCTTC.